Listed below are T cell receptor beta chains from one sample, sequenced in a study of blood T cell repertoires in COVID-19. The assay was immunoSEQ multiplex PCR, and TCRdb's table has in-frame clones only and misses some. The sample comprises 250,000 to 350,000 clones, around nine tenths of which are singletons, and approximately 0.85% rests with the top ten. Sequenced material: peripheral blood. These TCRs come from a woman aged 40 to 50 who had recovered from COVID-19. CDR3s include the opening cysteine and the closing phenylalanine or tryptophan.

TRBV4-2	TRBJ2-6	CASSQDEDSGANVLTF
TRBV5-1	TRBJ2-1	CASSFDRAYNEQFF
TRBV4-2	TRBJ2-5	CASSHRLAGAETQYF
TRBV6-5	TRBJ1-1	CASRYLDSPNTEAFF
TRBV2	TRBJ2-7	CASSKTGFTYEQYF
TRBV10-3	TRBJ1-5	CAIGGGHPNQPQHF
TRBV21-1	TRBJ1-1	CASSKSGGNTEAFF
TRBV5-1	TRBJ1-6	CASSLEDSQNSPLHF
TRBV5-1	TRBJ2-7	CASRPGTGQDEQYF
TRBV12-5	TRBJ1-4	CASGWTAAGGKLFF
TRBV5-8	TRBJ2-7	CASSLHLGQGAREQYF
TRBV6-6	TRBJ2-6	CASRLISSGANVLTF
TRBV27	TRBJ2-2	CASRITGGSTGELFF
TRBV28	TRBJ2-2	CASIGQGGANTGELFF
TRBV2	TRBJ2-7	CASIVGAKTGSSYEQYF
TRBV6-5	TRBJ1-2	CASRREGTYGYTF
TRBV11-2	TRBJ2-3	CASSFQRDTDTQYF
TRBV5-1	TRBJ2-1	CASSLGQYNEQFF
TRBV18	TRBJ2-5	CASSPGASGRETQYF
TRBV29-1	TRBJ2-1	CSVADRFSYNEQFF
TRBV3-1/TRBV3-2	TRBJ1-2	CASSRQGPGYGYTF
TRBV10-3	TRBJ1-5	CAIRKDRAGNQPQHF
TRBV2	TRBJ2-5	CASSIAGGGRETQYF
TRBV3-1/TRBV3-2	TRBJ2-7	CASSQVWDSSYEQYF
TRBV7-6	TRBJ2-7	CASSLIGLQGYEQYF
TRBV19	TRBJ1-1	CASSIGWEAEAFF
TRBV7-2	TRBJ2-7	CASSDQWTGTNEQYF